This is a list of T cell receptor beta chains from one sample in a study of graft-versus-host responses after intestinal transplantation. Their cognate antigens are unknown. Using immunoSEQ multiplex PCR, the repertoire was profiled, and TCRdb retains in-frame clones only, with some absent. The repertoire holds 80,000 to 100,000 clones, with roughly 90% as singletons. The input for sequencing was unstimulated CD4+ T cells sorted from spleen or lymph node cells, taken before intestinal transplant. The origin of the receptors is a human donor who received an intestinal transplant. Both conserved end residues are part of each CDR3.

>TRBV6-5|TRBJ1-6
CASSPRDNSPLHF
>TRBV27|TRBJ1-1
CASRPAGRVNTEAFF
>TRBV5-6|TRBJ1-5
CASSRDRANQPQHF
>TRBV27|TRBJ2-7
CASRLGGGSNYEQYF
>TRBV14|TRBJ1-4
CASSQAQGVGEKLFF
>TRBV7-8|TRBJ1-1
CASSHGQGAATEAFF
>TRBV5-1|TRBJ2-3
CASSYDRPAGENTQYF
>TRBV7-3|TRBJ2-3
CASSLVAGTDTQYF
>TRBV9|TRBJ2-2
CASSAGLSGELFF
>TRBV2|TRBJ2-7
CASSEWTGSEQYF
>TRBV5-1|TRBJ1-4
CASRQGRTTNEKLFF
>TRBV2|TRBJ2-5
CASSPGTSAQETQYF
>TRBV28|TRBJ1-5
CASRGVMGNQPQHF
>TRBV23-1|TRBJ1-5
CASSPRLAVWPQHF
>TRBV5-4|TRBJ2-1
CASSWEYNEQFF
>TRBV5-1|TRBJ1-1
CASKFQGDTEAFF
>TRBV2|TRBJ2-1
CASSDPGLGFF
>TRBV27|TRBJ2-3
CASSPRLAGTSTDTQYF
>TRBV6-5|TRBJ1-2
CASTNPGRGAIYTF
>TRBV2|TRBJ2-2
CATQGQGLWAGELFF
>TRBV12-5|TRBJ1-2
CASGLDRGSYGYTF
>TRBV11-2|TRBJ2-5
CASSPPSGGRGTQYF
>TRBV5-4|TRBJ2-5
CASSLATGDQETQYF
>TRBV4-1|TRBJ1-3
CASSPLGTGVIARAGNTIYF
>TRBV6-5|TRBJ2-5
CASTKTGGETQYF
>TRBV9|TRBJ1-2
CASSVAPVQGGYTF
>TRBV18|TRBJ2-2
CASSTGGSENTGELFF
>TRBV6-1|TRBJ2-7
CASSDTGYTRYEQYF
>TRBV7-9|TRBJ2-1
CASSLAGPIGGEQFF
>TRBV11-2|TRBJ2-7
CASSLVQGDTYEQYF
>TRBV6-6|TRBJ1-6
CASSYPSSPLHF
>TRBV5-1|TRBJ1-1
CASSLFDTNTEAFF
>TRBV10-3|TRBJ2-7
CAIGGTETYEQYF
>TRBV29-1|TRBJ2-3
CSVTGLAGGRGTDTQYF
>TRBV5-6|TRBJ1-3
CASSSYTGQPGNTIYF
>TRBV7-9|TRBJ1-1
CASSFQDTEAFF
>TRBV16|TRBJ1-1
CASSPGDLRYTEAFF
>TRBV5-5|TRBJ1-4
CASSLAGTGEKLFF
>TRBV11-2|TRBJ2-3
CASSLSGGAADTQYF
>TRBV5-6|TRBJ1-2
CASSLIDRDGYTF
>TRBV5-5|TRBJ2-7
CASTQTGGSYEQYF
>TRBV5-4|TRBJ2-3
CASSTRVQGSTDTQYF
>TRBV19|-
CASSIGLAGGQETQYF
>TRBV5-1|TRBJ1-2
CASSLGGGNYGYTF